Presented here are 21 T cell receptor beta chains from one specimen sequenced in a study of blood T cell repertoires in COVID-19. This table comes from immunoSEQ multiplex PCR, and its TCRdb copy is limited to in-frame clones, with some not included. Here the sample spans over 200,000 clones, 70% to 90% being singletons. The sample taken for sequencing was PBMCs or T cells enriched from blood (not recorded which). The receptors stem from a man aged 25-45 years who had recovered from COVID-19.

This rearrangement joins TRBV27 to TRBJ2-7, with 10 bases identical to TRBD2. After removal of 2 bases from V and 1 base from J, the junction contained 2 bases not matched to a gene. Germline V gives CDR1 MNHEY, CDR2 SMNVEV (reference sequence). The CDR3 runs 15 residues. The CDR3 loop reads CASSLTLAGSYEQYF. The CDR3 region has the DNA TGTGCCAGCAGTTTAACACTAGCGGGGTCCTACGAGCAGTACTTC.

This clone was seen a single time. This chain links TRBV11-2 with TRBJ2-5; TRBD2 aligns across 9 bases. CDR1 is SGHAT, CDR2 FQNNGV, per germline. The ends lost 3 bases at V and 4 bases at J; junction bases unmatched: 3. CDR3 length: 14 residues. The CDR3 loop is CASSFGTSRETQYF. The CDR3 nucleotides read TGTGCCAGCAGCTTCGGGACTAGCAGAGAGACCCAGTACTTC.

The genes are TRBV28 and TRBJ1-2; D not resolved. This CDR3 comprises 11 residues. V gave up 6 bases and J gave up 2 bases, with 4 bases separating them. Germline V gene data show CDR1 as MDHEN and CDR2 as SYDVKM. The CDR3 reads CASSQNYGYTF. CDR3 DNA sequence: TGTGCCAGCAGCCAAAACTATGGCTACACCTTC.

The rearrangement links TRBV2 to TRBJ1-2, with D possibly TRBD1 on 6 matching bases. This CDR3 comprises 14 residues. V lost 6 bases, J lost 0 bases, and 11 bases lay in between. The germline CDR1 and CDR2 sequences are SNHLY and FYNNEI. DNA for the CDR3: TGTGCCAGCAGGAAGGACAGTCCTAACTATGGCTACACCTTC. This sequence encodes CASRKDSPNYGYTF.

The chain has TRBV11-2 and TRBJ2-2; TRBD2 might be the D (6 bases). Per germline, CDR1 SGHAT and CDR2 FQNNGV. The V gene lost 5 bases and the J gene lost 5 bases, with 9 bases spanning the gap. The CDR3 loop spans 13 amino acids. This CDR3 is CASSLRETGELFF. The CDR3 nucleotides read TGTGCCAGCAGCCTACGGGAGACCGGGGAGCTGTTTTTT.

The chain links TRBV5-1 to TRBJ2-7, with D possibly TRBD1 on 6 matching bases. Per germline, CDR1 SGHRS and CDR2 YFSETQ. CDR3 length: 14 amino acids. V lost 1 base and J 2 bases, leaving 10 bases between the germline ends. This chain's CDR3 is CASSLSGAPYEQYF. The CDR3 nucleotides read TGCGCCAGCAGCTTGTCAGGGGCTCCCTACGAGCAGTACTTC.

The chain links TRBV5-1 to TRBJ2-1; perhaps TRBD1 as D (6 bases). This CDR3 comprises 15 residues. Trimming cost V 4 bases and J 10 bases, with 21 bases left between them. CDR1 is SGHRS and CDR2 is YFSETQ in the germline V gene. The CDR3 loop is CASSPSGTPPPEQFF. DNA of the CDR3: TGCGCCAGCAGCCCCTCCGGGACACCGCCCCCAGAGCAGTTCTTC.

This chain uses TRBV6-5 with TRBJ2-5; TRBD1 might be the D (6 bases). CDR1 MNHEY and CDR2 SVGAGI come from the germline V gene. V gave up 0 bases and J gave up 3 bases, with 11 bases separating them. This CDR3 spans 15 amino acids. For the CDR3, the DNA is TGTGCCAGCAGTTACTCGCCACAGGGTAAAGAGACCCAGTACTTC. Its translation is CASSYSPQGKETQYF.

This sequence joins TRBV29-1 and TRBJ1-6; D unclear. The germline V gene has CDR1 SQVTM and CDR2 ANQGSEA. The CDR3 is 13 residues long. Trimming stripped 5 bases from V and 6 bases from J, with 11 bases between. CDR3 DNA: TGCAGCGTTTTGGTGAACTCTAATTCACCCCTCCACTTT. As protein: CSVLVNSNSPLHF.

This clone was recorded once. The CDR3 protein is CASSYSNLGAGDTIYF. The CDR3, as DNA: TGTGCCAGCAGTTACTCGAACTTGGGCGCAGGCGACACCATATATTTT. The chain links TRBV6-5 to TRBJ1-3, with D hard to call. Germline assignment: CDR1 MNHEY and CDR2 SVGAGI. The V and J ends lost 0 bases and 8 bases respectively, with 17 bases between them. The CDR3 consists of 16 residues.

The chain is built from TRBV7-8 and TRBJ1-2, with D hard to call. CDR1 is SGHVS and CDR2 is FQNEAQ in the germline V gene. The germline V and J ends were trimmed by 1 base and 4 bases, with 7 bases remaining between them. The CDR3 is 13 amino acids. The CDR3 protein is CASSLGGGYGYTF. CDR3 DNA: TGTGCCAGCAGCTTAGGGGGAGGCTATGGCTACACCTTC. Together with reference TRBV7-8 and TRBJ1-2, the CDR3 gives the full variable domain: GAGVSQSPRYKVAKRGQDVALRCDPISGHVSLFWYQQALGQGPEFLTYFQNEAQLDKSGLPSDRFFAERPEGSVSTLKIQRTQQEDSAVYLCASSLGGGYGYTFGSGTRLTVV.

This clone was detected only once. V gene TRBV29-1 combines with J gene TRBJ1-6; D is ambiguous. Per the germline V gene, CDR1 is SQVTM and CDR2 is ANQGSEA. V lost 6 bases, J lost 3 bases, and 9 bases lay in between. The CDR3 is 13 residues long. CDR3 loop: CSVRVNYNSPLHF. CDR3 DNA: TGCAGCGTGAGGGTTAACTATAATTCACCCCTCCACTTT. The full variable domain, rest sourced from reference TRBV29-1 and TRBJ1-6, is SAVISQKPSRDICQRGTSLTIQCQVDSQVTMMFWYRQQPGQSLTLIATANQGSEATYESGFVIDKFPISRPNLTFSTLTVSNMSPEDSSIYLCSVRVNYNSPLHFGNGTRLTVT.

As regards this clone: One end of the junction fails to match germline, which may point to a read error. The chain combines TRBV30 with TRBJ2-7, with D tentatively TRBD1 (6 bases). CDR1 is GTSNPN, CDR2 SVGIG, per germline (reference sequence). There are 15 residues in the CDR3. The CDR3 loop reads CAWSHLFGGSDEQYF. The CDR3 region has the DNA TGTGCCTGGAGTCACCTCTTTGGGGGCTCCGACGAGCAGTACTTC.

This chain connects TRBV5-4 to TRBJ1-1, with a tentative D call TRBD1 (5 bases). This CDR3 is 14 amino acids long. The V end lost 1 base, the J end lost 2 bases, and 9 bases lay between the germline ends. Germline CDR1 is SGHNT and CDR2 is YYREEE (reference sequence). Here the CDR3 reads CASSLSQGNTEAFF. The CDR3 DNA reads TGTGCCAGCAGCTTGTCTCAGGGAAACACTGAAGCTTTCTTT. Variable domain in full (rest from reference TRBV5-4 and TRBJ1-1): ETGVTQSPTHLIKTRGQQVTLRCSSQSGHNTVSWYQQALGQGPQFIFQYYREEENGRGNFPPRFSGLQFPNYSSELNVNALELDDSALYLCASSLSQGNTEAFFGQGTRLTVV.

This sequence joins TRBV29-1 and TRBJ2-7, with TRBD1 identical over 8 bases. Looked up from germline, CDR1 is SQVTM and CDR2 is ANQGSEA. J lost 5 bases, V lost 3 bases, and 6 bases had no gene match. CDR3 length equals 13 residues. The CDR3 sequence: CSVDAGGGNEQYF. The CDR3 DNA follows: TGCAGCGTTGACGCAGGGGGCGGGAACGAGCAGTACTTC.

The chain is built from TRBV2 and TRBJ2-7; D possibly corresponds to TRBD2 (6 bases). Germline CDR1 is SNHLY and CDR2 is FYNNEI. The CDR3 runs 16 residues. V was cut by 3 bases and J by 3 bases, with 18 bases left in between. The CDR3 nucleotides are TGTGCCAGCAGTGATGAGGTAGTCGGGAGAAACTACGAGCAGTACTTC. It is translated as CASSDEVVGRNYEQYF.

The chain recombines TRBV29-1 with TRBJ1-1; D is unclear. Deletions cut 7 bases from V and 4 bases from J, with 16 bases between. The CDR3 spans 13 residues. In germline, CDR1 is SQVTM, CDR2 ANQGSEA. DNA of the CDR3: TGCAGCGGTGGGCTCGGATCAAGCACTGAAGCTTTCTTT. Translated, it gives CSGGLGSSTEAFF. The full variable domain, rest sourced from reference TRBV29-1 and TRBJ1-1, is SAVISQKPSRDICQRGTSLTIQCQVDSQVTMMFWYRQQPGQSLTLIATANQGSEATYESGFVIDKFPISRPNLTFSTLTVSNMSPEDSSIYLCSGGLGSSTEAFFGQGTRLTVV.

The V call is TRBV23-1, the J call TRBJ1-5; D perhaps matches TRBD1 (5 bases). TRBV23-1 falls under the ORF class, with uncertain function. This CDR3 has 19 amino acids. V lost 3 bases, J lost 0 bases, and 21 bases lay in between. CDR3 loop: CASSHSTVSGPYSNQPQHF. CDR3 bases: TGCGCCAGCAGTCATTCCACCGTGTCAGGGCCCTATAGCAATCAGCCCCAGCATTTT.

V usage is TRBV28 and J usage is TRBJ2-5; TRBD1 is a possible D gene (6 bases). Germline CDR1 and CDR2: MDHEN and SYDVKM. Trimming shortened V by 4 bases and J by 5 bases, and 11 bases separated the two germline ends. The CDR3 length is 13 residues. CDR3 bases: TGTGCCAGCAGTTACAGGGTAGGGGAGACCCAGTACTTC. Its translation is CASSYRVGETQYF.

The V and J genes are TRBV5-5 and TRBJ1-5, with 7 nucleotides matching TRBD1. The CDR3 has 16 amino acids. With V trimmed by 1 base and J by 7 bases, 11 bases remained unmatched. The germline V gene encodes CDR1 SGHKS and CDR2 YYEKEE (reference sequence). CDR3 nucleotide sequence: TGTGCCAGCAGCTTGTCCCTCCGGGACAGCGGGCAGCCCCAGCATTTT. Translating it yields CASSLSLRDSGQPQHF.

The chain combines TRBV5-1 with TRBJ2-7, with no clear D. The V and J ends lost 0 bases and 4 bases respectively, with 14 bases between them. The CDR3 extends over 15 amino acids. Germline assignment: CDR1 SGHRS and CDR2 YFSETQ. CDR3 coding DNA: TGCGCCAGCAGCTTGGCTCCTACCCTTGCGTACGAGCAGTACTTC. Protein: CASSLAPTLAYEQYF.